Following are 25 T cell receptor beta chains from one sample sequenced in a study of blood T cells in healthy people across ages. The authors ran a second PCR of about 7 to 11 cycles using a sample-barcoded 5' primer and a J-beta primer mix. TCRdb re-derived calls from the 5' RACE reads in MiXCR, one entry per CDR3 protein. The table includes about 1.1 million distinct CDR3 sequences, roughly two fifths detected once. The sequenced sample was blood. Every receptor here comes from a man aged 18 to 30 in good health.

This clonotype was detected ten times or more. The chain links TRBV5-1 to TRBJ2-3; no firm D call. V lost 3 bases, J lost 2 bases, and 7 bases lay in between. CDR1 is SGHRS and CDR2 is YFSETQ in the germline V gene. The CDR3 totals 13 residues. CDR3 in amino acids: CASSSYPTDTQYF. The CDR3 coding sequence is TGCGCCAGCAGCTCCTACCCCACAGATACGCAGTATTTT.

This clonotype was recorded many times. CDR3 region: CASSPDRATNEKLFF. CDR3 nucleotides: TGTGCCAGCAGCCCCGACCGCGCAACTAATGAAAAACTGTTTTTT. The chain links TRBV7-2 to TRBJ1-4; unclear D gene. The germline CDR1 and CDR2 sequences are SGHTA and FQGNSA. CDR3 length equals 15 residues. V lost 5 bases and J 0 bases, leaving 10 bases between the germline ends.

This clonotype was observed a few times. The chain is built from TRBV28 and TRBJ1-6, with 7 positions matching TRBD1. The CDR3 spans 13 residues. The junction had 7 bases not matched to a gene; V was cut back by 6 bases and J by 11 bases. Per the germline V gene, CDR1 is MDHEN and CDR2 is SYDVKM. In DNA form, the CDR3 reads TGTGCCAGCAGCCCCAACAGGGGTCCACCCCTCCACTTT. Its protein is CASSPNRGPPLHF.

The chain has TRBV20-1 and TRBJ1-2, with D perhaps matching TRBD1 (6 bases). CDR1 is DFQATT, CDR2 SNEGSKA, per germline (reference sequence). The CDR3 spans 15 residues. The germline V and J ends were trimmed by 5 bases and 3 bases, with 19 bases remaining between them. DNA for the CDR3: TGCAGTGCTGTTAGCGGGCAGGGGTATTACTATGGCTACACCTTC. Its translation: CSAVSGQGYYYGYTF.

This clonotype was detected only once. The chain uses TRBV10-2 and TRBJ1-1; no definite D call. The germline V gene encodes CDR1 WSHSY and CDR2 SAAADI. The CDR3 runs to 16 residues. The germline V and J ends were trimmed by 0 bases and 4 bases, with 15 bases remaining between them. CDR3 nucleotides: TGCGCCAGCAGTGAGTCTTTCCGTTACACCAGCACTGAAGCTTTCTTT. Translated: CASSESFRYTSTEAFF.

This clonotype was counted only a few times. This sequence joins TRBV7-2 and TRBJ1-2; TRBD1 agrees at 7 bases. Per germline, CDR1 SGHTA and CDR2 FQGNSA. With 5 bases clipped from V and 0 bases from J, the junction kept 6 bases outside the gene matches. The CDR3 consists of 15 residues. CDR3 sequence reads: CASSQGGNSNYGYTF. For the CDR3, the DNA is TGTGCCAGCAGCCAGGGGGGGAATTCTAACTATGGCTACACCTTC.

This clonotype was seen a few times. The CDR3 DNA follows: TGCAGCGTTGGGACACAACAAGAGACCCAGTACTTC. Its translation is CSVGTQQETQYF. This rearrangement joins TRBV29-1 to TRBJ2-5; maybe TRBD1 (5 bases). The CDR3 extends over 12 amino acids. V lost 4 bases and J lost 2, with 8 bases in between. Germline CDR1 SQVTM, CDR2 ANQGSEA. Full variable domain (rest looked up from reference TRBV29-1 and TRBJ2-5): SAVISQKPSRDICQRGTSLTIQCQVDSQVTMMFWYRQQPGQSLTLIATANQGSEATYESGFVIDKFPISRPNLTFSTLTVSNMSPEDSSIYLCSVGTQQETQYFGPGTRLLVL.

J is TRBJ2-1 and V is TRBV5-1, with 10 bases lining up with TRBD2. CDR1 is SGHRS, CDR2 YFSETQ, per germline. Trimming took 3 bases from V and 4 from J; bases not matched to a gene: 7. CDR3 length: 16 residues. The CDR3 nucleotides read TGCGCCAGCAGCTGCGTAACTAGCGGGATTTACAATGAGCAGTTCTTC. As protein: CASSCVTSGIYNEQFF.

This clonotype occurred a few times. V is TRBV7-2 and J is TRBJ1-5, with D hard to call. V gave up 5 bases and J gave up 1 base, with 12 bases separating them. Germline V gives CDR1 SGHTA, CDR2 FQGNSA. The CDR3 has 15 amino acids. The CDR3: CASSPAPRSNQPQHF. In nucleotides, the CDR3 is TGTGCCAGCAGCCCCGCACCTAGGAGCAATCAGCCCCAGCATTTT.

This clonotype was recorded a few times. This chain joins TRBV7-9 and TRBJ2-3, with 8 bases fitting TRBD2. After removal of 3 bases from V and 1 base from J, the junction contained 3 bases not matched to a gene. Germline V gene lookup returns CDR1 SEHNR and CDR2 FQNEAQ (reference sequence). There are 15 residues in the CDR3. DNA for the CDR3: TGTGCCAGCAGCTTCACGACTAGCGGCACAGATACGCAGTATTTT. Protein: CASSFTTSGTDTQYF.

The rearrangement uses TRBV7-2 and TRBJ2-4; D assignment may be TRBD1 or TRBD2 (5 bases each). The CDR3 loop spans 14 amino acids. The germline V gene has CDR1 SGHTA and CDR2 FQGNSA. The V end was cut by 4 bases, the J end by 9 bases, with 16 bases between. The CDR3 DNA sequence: TGTGCCAGCAGCTCAAATAACAAGAGGGGCATTCAGTACTTC. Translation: CASSSNNKRGIQYF.

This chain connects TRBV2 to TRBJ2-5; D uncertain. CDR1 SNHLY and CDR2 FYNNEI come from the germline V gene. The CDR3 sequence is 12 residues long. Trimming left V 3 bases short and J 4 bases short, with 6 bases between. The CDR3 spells CASSELAETQYF. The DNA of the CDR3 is TGTGCCAGCAGTGAGTTAGCAGAGACCCAGTACTTC.

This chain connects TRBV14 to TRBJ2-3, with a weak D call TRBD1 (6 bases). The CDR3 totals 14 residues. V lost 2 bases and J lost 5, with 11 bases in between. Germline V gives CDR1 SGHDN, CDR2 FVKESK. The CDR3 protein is CASSQFRGRDTQYF. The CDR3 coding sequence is TGTGCCAGCAGCCAATTCAGGGGAAGAGATACGCAGTATTTT.

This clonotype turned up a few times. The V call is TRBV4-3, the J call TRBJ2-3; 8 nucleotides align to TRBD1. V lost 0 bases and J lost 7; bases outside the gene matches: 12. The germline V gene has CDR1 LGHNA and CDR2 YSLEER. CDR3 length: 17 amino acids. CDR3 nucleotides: TGCGCCAGCAGCCAAGAGTTTTCCGGACAGGGTATACATACGCAGTATTTT. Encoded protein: CASSQEFSGQGIHTQYF.

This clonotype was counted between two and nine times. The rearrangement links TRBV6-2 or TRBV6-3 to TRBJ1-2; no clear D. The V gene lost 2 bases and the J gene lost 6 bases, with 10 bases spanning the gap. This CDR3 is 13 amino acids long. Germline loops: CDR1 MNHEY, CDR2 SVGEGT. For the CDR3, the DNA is TGTGCCAGCAGTTACCTGGGCAGAGATGGCTACACCTTC. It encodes CASSYLGRDGYTF.

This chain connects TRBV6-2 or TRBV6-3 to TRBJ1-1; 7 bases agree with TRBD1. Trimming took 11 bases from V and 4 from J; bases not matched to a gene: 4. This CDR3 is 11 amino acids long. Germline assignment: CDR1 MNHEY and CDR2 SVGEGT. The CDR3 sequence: CASAGGTEAFF. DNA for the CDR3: TGTGCCTCTGCAGGGGGCACTGAAGCTTTCTTT.

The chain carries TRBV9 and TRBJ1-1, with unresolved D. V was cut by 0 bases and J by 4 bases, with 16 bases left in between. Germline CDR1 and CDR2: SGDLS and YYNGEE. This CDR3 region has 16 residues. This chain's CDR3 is CASSVEVHPWSTEAFF. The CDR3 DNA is TGTGCCAGCAGCGTAGAGGTTCACCCCTGGAGCACTGAAGCTTTCTTT. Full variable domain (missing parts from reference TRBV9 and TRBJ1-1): DSGVTQTPKHLITATGQRVTLRCSPRSGDLSVYWYQQSLDQGLQFLIQYYNGEERAKGNILERFSAQQFPDLHSELNLSSLELGDSALYFCASSVEVHPWSTEAFFGQGTRLTVV.

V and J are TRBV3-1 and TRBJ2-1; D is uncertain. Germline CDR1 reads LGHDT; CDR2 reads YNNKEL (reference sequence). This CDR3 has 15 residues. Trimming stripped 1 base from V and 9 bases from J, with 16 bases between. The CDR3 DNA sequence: TGTGCCAGCAGCCAAGTCCCCCACTCGGCGAGTGAGCAGTTCTTC. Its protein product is CASSQVPHSASEQFF.

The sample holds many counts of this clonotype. The CDR3 bases are TGCGCCAGCAGCCTTAACACCGCAACTAATGAAAAACTGTTTTTT. Translated: CASSLNTATNEKLFF. This sequence joins TRBV5-1 and TRBJ1-4, with no clear D. Germline V gene lookup returns CDR1 SGHRS and CDR2 YFSETQ. V lost 4 bases, J lost 0 bases, and 10 bases lay in between. The CDR3 length is 15 residues.

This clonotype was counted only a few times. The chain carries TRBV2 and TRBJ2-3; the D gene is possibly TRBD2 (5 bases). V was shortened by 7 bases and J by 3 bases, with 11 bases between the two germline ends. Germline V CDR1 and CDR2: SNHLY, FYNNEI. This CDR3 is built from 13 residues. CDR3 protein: CASMWTSTDTQYF. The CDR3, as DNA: TGTGCCAGCATGTGGACTTCGACAGATACGCAGTATTTT.

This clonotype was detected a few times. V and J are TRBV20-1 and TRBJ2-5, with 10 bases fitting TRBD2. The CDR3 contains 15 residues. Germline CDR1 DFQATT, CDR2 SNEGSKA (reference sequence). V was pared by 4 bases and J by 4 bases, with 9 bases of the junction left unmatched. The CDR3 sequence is CSANDLTSGTETQYF. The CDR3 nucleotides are TGCAGTGCTAATGACTTAACTAGCGGGACAGAGACCCAGTACTTC.

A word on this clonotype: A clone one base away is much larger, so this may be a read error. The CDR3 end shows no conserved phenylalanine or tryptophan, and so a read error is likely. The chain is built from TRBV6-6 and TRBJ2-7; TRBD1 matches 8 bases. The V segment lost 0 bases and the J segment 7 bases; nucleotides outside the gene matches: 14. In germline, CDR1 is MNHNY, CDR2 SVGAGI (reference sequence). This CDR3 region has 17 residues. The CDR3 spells CASSYSIMGTGSGEQYL. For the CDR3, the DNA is TGTGCCAGCAGTTACTCAATAATGGGGACAGGCTCTGGGGAGCAGTACTTG.

The CDR3 DNA sequence: TGTGCCAGCAGCGTAGAAGCGACCTCCTACAATGAGCAGTTCTTC. It specifies CASSVEATSYNEQFF. The V call is TRBV9, the J call TRBJ2-1, with no clear D. The V end was cut by 0 bases, the J end by 0 bases, with 7 bases between. CDR3 length equals 15 residues. Germline assignment: CDR1 SGDLS and CDR2 YYNGEE.

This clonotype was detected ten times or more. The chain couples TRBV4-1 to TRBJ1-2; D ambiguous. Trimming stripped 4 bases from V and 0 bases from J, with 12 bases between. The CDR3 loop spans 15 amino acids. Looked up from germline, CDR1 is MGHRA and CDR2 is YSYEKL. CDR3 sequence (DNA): TGCGCCAGCAGCCCCACAGAGGAAGCTAACTATGGCTACACCTTC. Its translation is CASSPTEEANYGYTF.

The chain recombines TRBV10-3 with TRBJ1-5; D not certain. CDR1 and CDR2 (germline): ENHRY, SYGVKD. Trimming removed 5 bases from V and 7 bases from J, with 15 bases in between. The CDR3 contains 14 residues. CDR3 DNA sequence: TGTGCCATCAGTCAAGCCCTTGGGGAGCAGCCCCAGCATTTT. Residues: CAISQALGEQPQHF.